This T cell receptor beta chain was sequenced in a study of STAT3 mutations in large granular lymphocyte leukemia. The CDR3 has 17 residues. Germline V gene data show CDR1 as GTSNPN and CDR2 as SVGIG (reference sequence). The germline V and J ends were trimmed by 5 bases and 3 bases, with 23 bases remaining between them. Libraries were prepared by immunoSEQ multiplex PCR; TCRdb keeps only in-frame clonotypes and omits some of them. The sample shows roughly 40,000 clones, about 88% of them seen only once. Regarding the study as a whole: Differing intervals and regimens complicate linking therapy response to clone burden. Every T-cell large granular lymphocyte leukemia patient had at least one immunodominant TCR beta clonotype.

As regards this clone: Its antigen remains unknown.

The V and J genes are TRBV30 and TRBJ2-1, with D possibly TRBD1 on 6 matching bases. The clonotype was recovered from a human donor with T large granular lymphocyte leukemia. Some clones in this sample may be carry-over from other donors' samples. The sequencing input was PBMCs. The CDR3 here is CAWGPFSGTPIYNEQFF. The DNA of the CDR3 is TGTGCCTGGGGGCCTTTTTCGGGGACACCTATCTACAATGAGCAGTTCTTC.